Presented here are 15 T cell receptor beta chains from one specimen sequenced in a study of cytomegalovirus exposure and HLA in healthy donors. Vbeta (60) and Jbeta (13) primers were used in the PCR. TCRdb's table, derived via immunoSEQ multiplex PCR, lists solely in-frame clones and lacks some. Of fewer than 200,000 clones in the sample, about 75% are singletons; the top ten hold roughly 2%. The sequenced sample consisted of PBMCs. These receptors were obtained from a female donor in good health and CMV-seronegative.

The V and J genes are TRBV25-1 and TRBJ2-7; 10 nucleotides agree with TRBD1. The J segment lost 5 bases and the V segment lost 4 bases, leaving 11 bases of the junction unmatched. Germline CDR1 and CDR2: MGHDK and SYGVNS. This CDR3 region has 16 residues. The CDR3 sequence: CASSGTDRGYIHEQYF. The CDR3 DNA reads TGTGCCAGCAGTGGGACGGACAGGGGGTATATTCACGAGCAGTACTTC.

This chain joins TRBV4-2 and TRBJ1-2; the D gene is possibly TRBD1 (5 bases). The CDR3 totals 14 residues. CDR1 is LGHNA, CDR2 YNFKEQ, per germline. V dropped 1 base and J dropped 4 bases, with 10 bases sitting between them. The CDR3 DNA sequence: TGTGCCAGCAGCCAAGCCGGGGGATCCTATGGCTACACCTTC. Translation gives CASSQAGGSYGYTF.

CDR3 sequence: CASSFGQGGTEAFF. CDR3 nucleotide sequence: TGTGCCAGCAGCTTCGGACAGGGGGGGACTGAAGCTTTCTTT. The chain has TRBV5-4 and TRBJ1-1, with 10 bases that match TRBD1. V shed 2 bases, J shed 5 bases, and the junction held 3 bases outside the gene matches. Germline assignment: CDR1 SGHNT and CDR2 YYREEE (reference sequence). The CDR3 has 14 residues.

The chain uses TRBV28 and TRBJ1-4, with a weak D call TRBD1 (6 bases). Trimming shortened V by 5 bases and J by 0 bases, and 13 bases separated the two germline ends. The germline V gene encodes CDR1 MDHEN and CDR2 SYDVKM. The CDR3 loop spans 16 amino acids. DNA for the CDR3: TGTGCCAGCAGTGAAGAGGGGGGGGCAACTAATGAAAAACTGTTTTTT. Encoded protein: CASSEEGGATNEKLFF.

This clone was recorded a few times. This chain joins TRBV5-1 and TRBJ1-2, with TRBD1 matching over 9 bases. Looked up from germline, CDR1 is SGHRS and CDR2 is YFSETQ. Losses at the gene ends were 4 bases for V and 4 bases for J; bases not matched to a gene: 17. CDR3 length: 18 residues. The CDR3 DNA reads as TGCGCCAGCAGCAGGACAGGGGCCACTTCCCCTTTCTTCTATGGCTACACCTTC. Its translation: CASSRTGATSPFFYGYTF. The complete variable domain, with remaining parts taken from reference TRBV5-1 and TRBJ1-2, reads KAGVTQTPRYLIKTRGQQVTLSCSPISGHRSVSWYQQTPGQGLQFLFEYFSETQRNKGNFPGRFSGRQFSNSRSEMNVSTLELGDSALYLCASSRTGATSPFFYGYTFGSGTRLTVV.

The chain couples TRBV2 to TRBJ1-2; 7 bases align to TRBD1. This CDR3 is 13 amino acids long. Germline V gene data show CDR1 as SNHLY and CDR2 as FYNNEI. V was pared by 4 bases and J by 4 bases, with 3 bases of the junction left unmatched. CDR3 residues: CASSGDSFYGYTF. DNA of the CDR3: TGTGCCAGCAGTGGGGACAGCTTCTATGGCTACACCTTC. Drawing the rest from reference TRBV2 and TRBJ1-2, the complete variable domain is EPEVTQTPSHQVTQMGQEVILRCVPISNHLYFYWYRQILGQKVEFLVSFYNNEISEKSEIFDDQFSVERPDGSNFTLKIRSTKLEDSAMYFCASSGDSFYGYTFGSGTRLTVV.

This clone qualifies as medium-sized. V is TRBV6-1 and J is TRBJ2-7; 7 bases agree with TRBD2. In germline, CDR1 is MNHNS, CDR2 SASEGT. The trim removed 10 bases at V and 3 bases at J, leaving 15 bases unmatched. The CDR3 has 15 amino acids. The CDR3 nucleotides are TGTGCCACCCTCAAGGAGGCGGGCGGGGGCTACGAGCAGTACTTC. As protein: CATLKEAGGGYEQYF.

This sequence joins TRBV11-2 and TRBJ2-7; D is possibly TRBD1 (6 bases). This CDR3 is 14 amino acids long. Deletions cut 0 bases from V and 2 bases from J, with 8 bases between. Germline CDR1 SGHAT, CDR2 FQNNGV. The CDR3: CASSLDHRAYEQYF. The CDR3 nucleotides are TGTGCCAGCAGCTTAGACCACAGGGCCTACGAGCAGTACTTC. Based on the CDR3 plus reference TRBV11-2 and TRBJ2-7, the full variable domain is EAGVAQSPRYKIIEKRQSVAFWCNPISGHATLYWYQQILGQGPKLLIQFQNNGVVDDSQLPKDRFSAERLKGVDSTLKIQPAKLEDSAVYLCASSLDHRAYEQYFGPGTRLTVT.

This sequence joins TRBV27 and TRBJ2-7; TRBD1 matches at 11 bases. The CDR3 runs to 14 residues. Germline V gives CDR1 MNHEY, CDR2 SMNVEV (reference sequence). V shed 8 bases and J 3 bases; nucleotides not matched to a gene: 6. The CDR3 sequence: CASASGTGGYEQYF. In DNA, the CDR3 is TGTGCCAGCGCCTCCGGGACAGGGGGCTACGAGCAGTACTTC.

This clone was detected only a few times. This chain connects TRBV7-3 to TRBJ2-1, with 12 positions matching TRBD1. Germline loops: CDR1 SGHTA, CDR2 FQGTGA. The ends lost 0 bases at V and 9 bases at J; junction bases unmatched: 3. The length of the CDR3 is 15 residues. CDR3 amino acids: CASSLTGTGGTEQFF. In DNA form, the CDR3 reads TGTGCCAGCAGCTTAACTGGGACAGGGGGCACTGAGCAGTTCTTC. The whole variable domain, remainder taken from reference TRBV7-3 and TRBJ2-1, is GAGVSQTPSNKVTEKGKYVELRCDPISGHTALYWYRQSLGQGPEFLIYFQGTGAADDSGLPNDRFFAVRPEGSVSTLKIQRTERGDSAVYLCASSLTGTGGTEQFFGPGTRLTVL.

The rearrangement uses TRBV18 and TRBJ2-3; weak D call: TRBD2 (6 bases). This CDR3 has 13 residues. V shed 9 bases and J shed 2 bases, with 12 bases lying between them. Germline loops: CDR1 KGHSH, CDR2 LQKENI. The CDR3 DNA reads TGTGCCAGTGGTCGGGAGCTCACAGATACGCAGTATTTT. This codes for CASGRELTDTQYF.

This clone has a handful of counts. This rearrangement joins TRBV6-5 to TRBJ2-2; 8 positions agree with TRBD1. V shed 2 bases and J 7 bases; nucleotides not matched to a gene: 6. The CDR3 runs to 15 residues. Germline CDR1 MNHEY, CDR2 SVGAGI. The CDR3 spells CASSYGAGGGGELFF. CDR3 sequence (DNA): TGTGCCAGCAGTTACGGGGCAGGGGGCGGCGGGGAGCTGTTTTTT.

The J gene is TRBJ1-6, the V gene TRBV6-5; D remains unclear. Germline V lookup: CDR1 MNHEY, CDR2 SVGAGI. Trimming left V 0 bases short and J 1 base short, with 7 bases between. This CDR3 has 16 residues. The CDR3 spells CASSYSSGSYNSPLHF. The CDR3 DNA reads TGTGCCAGCAGTTACTCATCGGGTTCCTATAATTCACCCCTCCACTTT.

This clone was recorded only once. The chain employs TRBV7-9 and TRBJ1-3; 11 nucleotides agree with TRBD1. J gave up 4 bases and V 5 bases, and 4 bases lay outside the gene matches. The CDR3 runs to 15 residues. Germline values: CDR1 SEHNR, CDR2 FQNEAQ (reference sequence). The CDR3 sequence is CASSQDRGRGNTIYF. DNA of the CDR3: TGTGCCAGCAGCCAGGACAGGGGGCGAGGAAACACCATATATTTT.

The V and J genes are TRBV6-1 and TRBJ1-5, with unresolved D. V lost 1 base, J lost 2 bases, and 9 bases lay in between. The CDR3 has 15 amino acids. CDR1 is MNHNS, CDR2 SASEGT, per germline. The CDR3 is CASSEGLTGNQPQHF. For the CDR3, the DNA is TGTGCCAGCAGTGAAGGACTCACCGGCAATCAGCCCCAGCATTTT.